This T cell receptor beta chain derives from a study of T-cell reconstitution after alpha-beta-depleted transplantation in children. The germline V gene has CDR1 DFQATT and CDR2 SNEGSKA (reference sequence). CDR3 length equals 14 residues. Unmatched junction bases numbered 6, after V lost 4 bases and J lost 3 bases. This clonotype was seen only a few times. Its cognate antigen is unknown. Study results and caveats: The origin of high day-60 TCRbeta diversity in some patients lay in surviving recipient T cells and thymic progenitors. Where alpha-beta T cells came from about two months after transplant was reportedly several hundred expanded graft clones.

Preparation of the TCRbeta library involved a method that used unique molecular identifiers. MiXCR, applied by TCRdb to the PCR reads, yields one record per CDR3 protein. The sample carries some 600,000 distinct CDR3 sequences, under 15% recorded once. This sequence joins TRBV20-1 and TRBJ2-7; 10 bases map to TRBD2. The clonotype was recovered from a male patient younger than 18 who had a stem cell transplant for acute myeloid leukemia, so the T cells may come from the graft donor. The sequences come from PBMCs, mostly from graft donor cells, collected 360 days after TCRalphabeta/CD19-depleted stem cell transplant. CDR3 amino acids: CSAIKREGIYEQYF. The CDR3 DNA reads TGCAGTGCTATCAAGCGGGAGGGTATCTACGAGCAGTACTTC.